These 4 T cell receptor beta chains share one sample of origin, sequenced in a study of cytomegalovirus exposure and HLA in healthy donors (dated by TCRdb to about 2017). The library was built by means of the immunoSEQ multiplex PCR assay. For the multiplex PCR, a mixture combining 60 forward primers for TCR Vbeta segments and 13 reverse primers for TCR Jbeta segments was used. In TCRdb, the immuneACCESS table is reduced to in-frame sequences with V and J assigned. These tables do not hold every clone; where another copy was compared, an unresolved V gene accounts for under half, and the others remain unexplained. A total of about 140,000 clones appear in this sample, 66% of them only once. Together, the top ten hold roughly 6% of the sample. Specimen: PBMCs. These receptors all stem from a woman aged 55-69 years in good health and CMV-seronegative.

The chain is built from TRBV5-1 and TRBJ2-7; no definite D call. V gave up 0 bases and J gave up 0 bases, with 10 bases separating them. The CDR3 is 15 amino acids. From germline, CDR1 is SGHRS and CDR2 YFSETQ. CDR3 sequence (DNA): TGCGCCAGCAGCTTGGGTACGGTAAGCTCCTACGAGCAGTACTTC. Translation gives CASSLGTVSSYEQYF.

This clone was counted a few times. The chain is built from TRBV29-1 and TRBJ2-3; 8 bases fit TRBD1. Germline CDR1 reads SQVTM; CDR2 reads ANQGSEA. The ends lost 8 bases at V and 8 bases at J; junction bases unmatched: 9. This CDR3 has 12 amino acids. For the CDR3, the DNA is TGCAGCTATGGTGGACAGGGAGGTACGCAGTATTTT. It is translated as CSYGGQGGTQYF.

The genes are TRBV5-4 and TRBJ2-1; 9 bases match TRBD1. The ends lost 1 base at V and 5 bases at J; junction bases unmatched: 4. Looked up from germline, CDR1 is SGHNT and CDR2 is YYREEE (reference sequence). The CDR3 extends over 15 amino acids. The DNA of the CDR3 is TGTGCCAGCAGCTTGCCGGGACAGGGTCACAATGAGCAGTTCTTC. It yields the protein CASSLPGQGHNEQFF.

The gene calls are TRBV7-3 and TRBJ1-1, with D possibly being TRBD1 (6 bases). There are 14 residues in the CDR3. Germline lookup yields CDR1 SGHTA and CDR2 FQGTGA. Trimming removed 5 bases from V and 5 bases from J, with 15 bases in between. The CDR3 is CASSTQGGATEAFF. CDR3 DNA: TGTGCCAGCAGCACACAGGGTGGGGCGACTGAAGCTTTCTTT.